What follows are 2 T cell receptor beta chains derived from one specimen sequenced in a study of blood T cell repertoires in COVID-19. Assay used: immunoSEQ multiplex PCR; TCRdb lists only in-frame clones, some missing. The sample contains under 200,000 clones, 80% to 90% of which appear only once. Material: PBMCs or T cells enriched from blood (not recorded which). The receptors come from a woman aged 18-29 years who had recovered from COVID-19.

This chain connects TRBV21-1 to TRBJ1-1. TRBV21-1 is an annotated pseudogene. The CDR3 is 15 amino acids. CDR3 residues: CASSKEEEVGTEAFF. The DNA of the CDR3 is TGTGCCAGCAGCAAAGAGGAGGAGGTGGGGACTGAAGCTTTCTTT.

This sequence joins TRBV6-5 and TRBJ1-6; the match to TRBD1 covers 9 bases. This CDR3 spans 15 amino acids. Germline CDR1 and CDR2: MNHEY and SVGAGI. V shed 2 bases, J shed 10 bases, and the junction held 6 bases outside the gene matches. The CDR3 spells CASSYTGTGPSPLHF. The CDR3 DNA sequence: TGTGCCAGCAGTTACACCGGGACAGGGCCATCACCCCTCCACTTT.